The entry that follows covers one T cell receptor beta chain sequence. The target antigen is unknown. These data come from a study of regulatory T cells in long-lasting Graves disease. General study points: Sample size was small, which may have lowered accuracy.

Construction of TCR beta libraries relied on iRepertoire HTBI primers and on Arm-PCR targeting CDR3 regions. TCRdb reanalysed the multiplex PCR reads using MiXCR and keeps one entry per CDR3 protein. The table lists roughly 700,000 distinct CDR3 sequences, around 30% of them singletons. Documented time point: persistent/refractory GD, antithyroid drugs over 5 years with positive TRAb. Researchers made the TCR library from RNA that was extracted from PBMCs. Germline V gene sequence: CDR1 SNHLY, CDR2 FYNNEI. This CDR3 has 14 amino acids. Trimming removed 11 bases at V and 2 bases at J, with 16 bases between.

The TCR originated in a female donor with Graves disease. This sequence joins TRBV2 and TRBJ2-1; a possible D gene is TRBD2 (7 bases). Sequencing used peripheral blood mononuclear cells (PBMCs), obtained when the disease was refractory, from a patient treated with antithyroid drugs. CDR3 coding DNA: TGTGCCCGCCAGGGGAGGGGAACCTACAATGAGCAGTTCTTC. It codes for CARQGRGTYNEQFF. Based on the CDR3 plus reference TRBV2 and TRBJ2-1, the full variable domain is EPEVTQTPSHQVTQMGQEVILRCVPISNHLYFYWYRQILGQKVEFLVSFYNNEISEKSEIFDDQFSVERPDGSNFTLKIRSTKLEDSAMYFCARQGRGTYNEQFFGPGTRLTVL.